This paragraph covers one T cell receptor (beta chain) sequence. Its antigen is still unknown. No clone much larger than this one lies a single base away; base qualities are absent. This entry belongs to a study of shared T cell receptors in the human thymus (dated by TCRdb to the early 2020s). Describing the broader study: The study examined how the human thymus generates shared, self-reactive T-cell receptor alpha chains.

Receptor libraries were prepared by the immunoSEQ multiplex PCR assay. The table was pulled from immuneACCESS by TCRdb, which kept in-frame rearrangements only. Such tables lose some clones; where checked, under half of the loss comes from unresolved V genes, and the rest has no known cause. In this sample the table shows hundreds of thousands of clones, 87% of which occur a single time. Roughly 0.0094% of the sample is held by the ten biggest clonotypes. The germline V gene provides CDR1 MDHEN and CDR2 SYDVKM. From cysteine to phenylalanine, the CDR3 is 18 amino acids long. CDR3 DNA is the only sequence kept; it has 54 bases, read in frame from the first base. Relative to germline, V is missing 6 bases and J is missing 4 bases, with 18 bases of the junction outside any gene match. The same sample was also used in a study of human thymus T cells. That second report states: The donors were immunologically healthy infants in Finland who had open corrective cardiac surgery for congenital heart defects. The thymus tissue came from surgical resects taken out during corrective cardiac surgery. Biased V and J gene segment usage appeared to be present in both thymic and peripheral blood repertoires. The related research reported highly overlapping thymic TCR repertoires among unrelated individuals. The study characterized TCR alpha and beta repertoires from seven to nine infant thymus samples and a few related peripheral blood samples. The infant donors were roughly 7 to 244 days old, and the cohort included more than five males and two females. Thymocytes were released mechanically from tissue and stored at -70 °C as pellets of about 8.5-31 million cells. Genomic DNA was extracted from frozen cell pellets with a QIAsymphony instrument. TCRB and TCRAD loci were amplified from a standardized quantity of quality-controlled genomic DNA using the immunoSEQ multiplex PCR assay. The amplicons covered the V(D)J region and were long enough to include the CDR3 and to identify the V and J genes. Through the commercial immunoSEQ service, the amplicons were sequenced on an Illumina platform. Primer bias and sequencing errors were corrected using previously described methods, and TCRAD and TCRB definitions followed the IMGT database. Repertoires were analysed with immunoSEQ Analyzer 3.0 and VDJTools, covering basic statistics, V/J segment usage, diversity estimates, rarefaction and pairwise overlap. Diversity was estimated with Chao1, ChaoE, Efron-Thisted, Shannon and inverse Simpson indices, and also on datasets down-sampled to the smallest sample. Repertoire overlap was determined by strict matching of CDR3 nucleotide sequence, V gene and J gene, and Jaccard-based multidimensional scaling clustering was applied. On average, thymus samples yielded 810,000 or so unique TCRB clonotypes, whereas blood samples yielded about 80,000.

The receptor was isolated from a boy in the first two years of life with a congenital heart defect. Donor details come from another sample of the same person, matched by shared clones. Input material: thymocytes. The chain was built from TRBV28 and TRBJ1-1, with 9 bases in between that match TRBD1. The CDR3 loop reads CASSALVRQGGKSTEAFF. Read as DNA, the sequence is TGTGCCAGCAGCGCCCTAGTCCGACAGGGGGGGAAAAGCACTGAAGCTTTCTTT.